This section outlines one T cell receptor (beta chain) sequence together with its context. What it recognizes is unknown. The germline V gene encodes CDR1 KGHSH and CDR2 LQKENI. J was trimmed by 1 base and V by 0 bases; bases with no gene match: 1. There are 16 residues in the CDR3. Some clones are missing from TCRdb's copy, which holds only in-frame ones; the method was immunoSEQ multiplex PCR. The table includes some 130,000 clones, roughly 93% detected once. Both about-4-week and about-12-week second-dose recipients were combined. The source of the sample is a study of T cell responses to AZD1222 COVID-19 vaccine. Study-wide points: After two AZD1222 doses, spike-specific TCR breadth and depth rose versus day 0. A reported finding is that nearly half of spike-specific TCRs target unmutated variant regions. Repertoire sampling happened only post peak T cell response.

This receptor was identified in an adult who received the AZD1222 COVID-19 vaccine. Sequences were derived from peripheral blood, sampled 28 days after the second AZD1222 dose. The V gene is TRBV18, the J gene TRBJ2-2, with 8 positions matching TRBD1. The CDR3 coding sequence is TGTGCCAGCTCACCACCCGACAGGGGGAACACCGGGGAGCTGTTTTTT. This sequence encodes CASSPPDRGNTGELFF.